The clone carrying this T cell receptor beta chain was counted a few times. Its matching antigen is unknown. The data belong to a study of beta chain features in type 1 diabetes. Study-wide context: The patient and healthy donor groups were comparable for age, gender and cell yields. Findings and limits, study-wide: TCRB repertoires of naive, central memory and Treg cells appeared more similar among patients than among healthy donors. Among type 1 diabetes patients, VDJ junctions had fewer insertions and more deletions. TCRB CDR3 length was moderately but significantly reduced in all four CD4+ subsets of Type 1 diabetes patients. Highly expressing activated T cells could be over-counted with a cDNA template.

The length of the CDR3 is 14 residues. The germline gives CDR1 MGHRA, CDR2 YSYEKL. V lost 4 bases, J lost 0 bases, and 10 bases lay in between. Expressed TCRB transcripts were sequenced because the isolated RNA had all been reverse transcribed beforehand. Repertoires were generated with immunoSEQ multiplex PCR, while TCRdb's copy carries only in-frame clones and drops some. This sample has hundreds of thousands of clones, with more than 12% found just once. The TCR originated in a man between 18 and 35 years old with type 1 diabetes. This chain links TRBV4-1 with TRBJ2-7; D unclear. Source material: naive CD4+ T cells from blood. The DNA for the CDR3 is TGCGCCAGCAGCCGACAAATCCCCTCCTACGAGCAGTACTTC. Its translation is CASSRQIPSYEQYF.